This T cell receptor (beta chain) was sequenced for a study of blood T cells in healthy people across ages. Study outcomes and limitations: When set beside aged donors, long-lived donors presented more naive CD4+ cells and higher diversity. Conclusively comparing naive with antigen-experienced cells was impossible with unsorted PBMCs. Diversity of TCR beta per million T cells declined in a roughly linear way with age.

To note about this clonotype: Its antigen is unknown.

The germline V gene encodes CDR1 SGDLS and CDR2 YYNGEE. With 3 bases removed from V and 8 bases from J, the gap between germline ends came to 17 bases. The CDR3 runs to 14 residues. Next came a second PCR, run for about 7 to 12 cycles, which used a sample-barcoded 5' primer along with a J-beta primer mix. TCRdb fed the 5' RACE reads into MiXCR, producing one record per CDR3 protein. The top ten hold over 2% of the sample, which has 1.5 million to 2 million distinct CDR3 sequences, around half seen once. What was sequenced was blood. The genes are TRBV9 and TRBJ1-2; D is unresolved. The receptor's source is a woman aged 40 to 50 in good health. The CDR3 spells CASSDDLRLRGYTF. DNA for the CDR3: TGTGCCAGCAGCGACGACCTGAGGCTACGGGGCTACACCTTC. Looking up the rest from reference TRBV9 and TRBJ1-2 gives the full variable domain: DSGVTQTPKHLITATGQRVTLRCSPRSGDLSVYWYQQSLDQGLQFLIQYYNGEERAKGNILERFSAQQFPDLHSELNLSSLELGDSALYFCASSDDLRLRGYTFGSGTRLTVV.